Below, 16 T cell receptor beta chains from the same sample are listed, as sequenced in a study of Graves' ophthalmopathy and Graves' hyperthyroidism. RNA transcripts served as template for amplifying TCR beta CDR3 sequences. After a first-round RT-PCR with HTBI primers, a second-round multiplex PCR was run. From the multiplex PCR reads, TCRdb called clonotypes with MiXCR, one entry per CDR3 protein. The sample has 580,000 or so distinct CDR3 sequences; 35% to 40% are singletons. What was sequenced was peripheral blood or thyroid tissue (not recorded which). These receptors came from an adult man with Graves' hyperthyroidism.

This clonotype was picked up many times. The gene calls are TRBV7-9 and TRBJ1-2, with D unresolved. This CDR3 is built from 12 residues. Between the trimmed V and J ends, which lost 1 base and 8 bases, there was a span of 8 bases. Germline V gives CDR1 SEHNR, CDR2 FQNEAQ (reference sequence). The CDR3 region is CASSLGMGGYTF. In DNA form, the CDR3 reads TGTGCCAGCAGCTTAGGGATGGGAGGCTACACCTTC.

V gene TRBV7-2 combines with J gene TRBJ1-2; TRBD1 aligns across 9 bases. In germline, CDR1 is SGHTA, CDR2 FQGNSA. This CDR3 contains 14 residues. V lost 7 bases, J lost 4 bases, and 7 bases stayed unmatched. Here the CDR3 reads CASIGTGSGYGYTF. The CDR3 DNA sequence: TGTGCCAGCATCGGGACAGGGTCGGGCTATGGCTACACCTTC. Combining the CDR3 with reference TRBV7-2 and TRBJ1-2 gives the whole variable domain GAGVSQSPSNKVTEKGKDVELRCDPISGHTALYWYRQSLGQGLEFLIYFQGNSAPDKSGLPSDRFSAERTGGSVSTLTIQRTQQEDSAVYLCASIGTGSGYGYTFGSGTRLTVV.

The rearrangement links TRBV18 to TRBJ2-7, with TRBD1 identical over 10 bases. Germline values: CDR1 KGHSH, CDR2 LQKENI. J lost 2 bases, V lost 2 bases, and 6 bases had no gene match. The CDR3 runs 16 residues. The CDR3 loop reads CASSPRRQGATYEQYF. CDR3 DNA: TGTGCCAGCTCACCAAGGAGACAGGGGGCAACCTACGAGCAGTACTTC.

The CDR3 loop reads CSARRIRANYGYTF. In DNA, the CDR3 is TGCAGTGCTAGACGGATCAGAGCTAACTATGGCTACACCTTC. The chain has TRBV20-1 and TRBJ1-2; no definite D call. Trimming shortened V by 2 bases and J by 0 bases, and 10 bases separated the two germline ends. CDR1 and CDR2 from the germline V gene are DFQATT and SNEGSKA (reference sequence). The CDR3 runs to 14 residues.

This clonotype was counted at least ten times. V gene TRBV5-8 combines with J gene TRBJ2-5; possibly TRBD1 for D (6 bases). The CDR3 runs 13 residues. Germline CDR1 and CDR2: SGHTS and YDEGEE. The V and J ends lost 2 bases and 5 bases respectively, with 10 bases between them. CDR3 loop: CASSFQGYETQYF. CDR3 in DNA: TGTGCCAGCAGCTTCCAGGGGTACGAGACCCAGTACTTC.

This clonotype was observed many times. V is TRBV5-1 and J is TRBJ1-2; TRBD1 agrees at 8 bases. V lost 0 bases and J lost 2; bases outside the gene matches: 3. CDR3 size: 15 residues. Germline V gene lookup returns CDR1 SGHRS and CDR2 YFSETQ. CDR3 residues: CASSLEGTGNYGYTF. CDR3 in DNA: TGCGCCAGCAGCTTGGAGGGGACAGGAAACTATGGCTACACCTTC.

This clonotype has a handful of counts. The chain has TRBV20-1 and TRBJ1-6, with 8 bases matching TRBD1. Per the germline V gene, CDR1 is DFQATT and CDR2 is SNEGSKA (reference sequence). The J segment lost 8 bases and the V segment lost 0 bases, leaving 12 bases of the junction unmatched. The CDR3 runs 17 residues. The DNA for the CDR3 is TGCAGTGCTAGAGATCCCAGGCAGGGGGCTACGGATTCACCCCTCCACTTT. Translation: CSARDPRQGATDSPLHF.

The rearrangement joins TRBV6-5 to TRBJ2-2; a possible D gene is TRBD1 (6 bases). V was shortened by 0 bases and J by 6 bases, with 8 bases between the two germline ends. The CDR3 spans 14 residues. Germline values: CDR1 MNHEY, CDR2 SVGAGI. CDR3 bases: TGTGCCAGCAGTTACTCCCAGGGGTCCGGGGAGCTGTTTTTT. It is translated as CASSYSQGSGELFF.

V gene TRBV25-1 combines with J gene TRBJ2-3; 8 bases are a match to TRBD2. The V gene end was trimmed by 5 bases and the J gene end by 2 bases; junction bases not matched to a gene: 12. Germline CDR1 MGHDK, CDR2 SYGVNS. This CDR3 has 17 amino acids. The CDR3 DNA reads as TGTGCCAGCAGTCCTGGGTCCGGCGGGGGGCCCACAGATACGCAGTATTTT. Its translation is CASSPGSGGGPTDTQYF.

The table lists this clonotype with a few counts. The chain combines TRBV7-6 with TRBJ1-1; the match to TRBD1 covers 7 bases. Per the germline V gene, CDR1 is SGHVS and CDR2 is FNYEAQ. The CDR3 consists of 15 residues. The V segment lost 5 bases and the J segment 0 bases; nucleotides outside the gene matches: 6. Here the CDR3 DNA reads TGTGCCAGCAGCCGCGCCGGGACAGTGAACACTGAAGCTTTCTTT. This encodes CASSRAGTVNTEAFF.

V gene TRBV4-1 combines with J gene TRBJ2-7; TRBD2 agrees at 7 bases. This CDR3 region has 16 residues. After removal of 0 bases from V and 5 bases from J, the junction contained 10 bases not matched to a gene. The germline V gene encodes CDR1 MGHRA and CDR2 YSYEKL. This CDR3 reads CASSQDRWGGSNEQYF. The CDR3, as DNA: TGCGCCAGCAGCCAAGATCGGTGGGGGGGAAGCAACGAGCAGTACTTC.

V is TRBV5-1 and J is TRBJ1-1; 12 bases agree with TRBD1. CDR3 length: 16 residues. V trimming: 3 bases; J trimming: 2 bases; junction bases outside the gene matches: 5. Germline-derived CDR1 and CDR2 are SGHRS and YFSETQ. The CDR3 region is CASSSHGTGGNTEAFF. The CDR3 nucleotides are TGCGCCAGCAGCTCACACGGGACAGGGGGCAACACTGAAGCTTTCTTT.

This chain joins TRBV10-2 and TRBJ2-5; 7 nucleotides line up with TRBD2. The CDR3 covers 14 residues. The ends lost 7 bases at V and 1 base at J; junction bases unmatched: 6. CDR1 and CDR2 from the germline V gene are WSHSY and SAAADI. CDR3 nucleotide sequence: TGCGCCAGCACTGGGCTAGCGGTCCAAGAGACCCAGTACTTC. Translating it yields CASTGLAVQETQYF.

The chain is built from TRBV27 and TRBJ2-5, with D perhaps TRBD2 (7 bases). Germline V lookup: CDR1 MNHEY, CDR2 SMNVEV (reference sequence). Trimming took off 6 bases at V and 14 bases at J, with 16 bases between the two ends. This CDR3 region has 11 residues. The CDR3 nucleotides read TGTGCCAGCAGAGGGGGGGCAGGGGTATACTTC. Residues: CASRGGAGVYF.

On this clonotype itself: Because the CDR3 is missing its conserved closing phenylalanine or tryptophan, this is likely a read error. This chain joins TRBV7-9 and TRBJ2-7, with a possible D match to TRBD2 (6 bases). The CDR3 extends over 14 amino acids. Germline V gene lookup returns CDR1 SEHNR and CDR2 FQNEAQ (reference sequence). V dropped 5 bases and J dropped 1 base, with 12 bases sitting between them. The DNA for the CDR3 is TGTGCCAGCAGCGCCGGGACTCTATCCTACGAGCAGTACCTC. The encoded protein is CASSAGTLSYEQYL.

The J gene is TRBJ1-3, the V gene TRBV5-1; 8 bases line up with TRBD1. The CDR3 sequence is 15 residues long. Looked up from germline, CDR1 is SGHRS and CDR2 is YFSETQ. Trimming removed 4 bases from V and 4 bases from J; junction bases left unmatched: 7. Here the CDR3 reads CASSGRTGFGNTIYF. CDR3 sequence (DNA): TGCGCCAGCAGCGGCCGGACAGGGTTCGGAAACACCATATATTTT.